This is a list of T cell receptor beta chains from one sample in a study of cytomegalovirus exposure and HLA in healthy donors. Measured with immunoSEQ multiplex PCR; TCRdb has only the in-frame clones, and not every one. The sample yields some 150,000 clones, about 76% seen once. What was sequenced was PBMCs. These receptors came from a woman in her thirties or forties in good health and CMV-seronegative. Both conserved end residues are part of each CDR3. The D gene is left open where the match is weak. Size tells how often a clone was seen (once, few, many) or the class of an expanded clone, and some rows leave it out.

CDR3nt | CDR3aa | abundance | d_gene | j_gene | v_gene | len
TGTGCCTTCCGGAGGGGCCCGAACACCGGGGAGCTGTTTTTT | CAFRRGPNTGELFF | once | NA | TRBJ2-2 | TRBV10-3 | 14
TGTGCCAGCAGCAAGGACAGAAATCAGCCCCAGCATTTT | CASSKDRNQPQHF | NA | NA | TRBJ1-5 | TRBV5-8 | 13
TGTGCCAGTACCCCACGACCAGGACAGGGTGAGGGCTCCTATAATTCACCCCTCCACTTT | CASTPRPGQGEGSYNSPLHF | NA | TRBD1 | TRBJ1-6 | TRBV19 | 20
TGTGCCAGCAGACCCATCGGGGGATCAGGGGAAAAACTGTTTTTT | CASRPIGGSGEKLFF | NA | NA | TRBJ1-4 | TRBV27 | 15
TGTGCCAGCAGTGCGGCAGGGTGGGAAGGCAATCAGCCCCAGCATTTT | CASSAAGWEGNQPQHF | NA | NA | TRBJ1-5 | TRBV25-1 | 16
TGTGCTAGTGGTTTGGCGGGTTCTAGTCCAGCCCAGCATTTT | CASGLAGSSPAQHF | NA | NA | TRBJ1-5 | TRBV12-5 | 14
TGTGCCAGCAGCTTAAGGAATAGCGGGGGGGCATTAGATACGCAGTATTTT | CASSLRNSGGALDTQYF | NA | TRBD2 | TRBJ2-3 | TRBV13 | 17
TGTGCCAGCAGTTACTCTGGGACAGGGATATACGAGCAGTACTTC | CASSYSGTGIYEQYF | NA | TRBD1 | TRBJ2-7 | TRBV6-5 | 15
TGTGCCAGCAGTTACGGAGACAGGGTCTACGAGCAGTACTTC | CASSYGDRVYEQYF | few | TRBD1 | TRBJ2-7 | TRBV6-5 | 14
TGTGCCAGCAGCTCGCAGACAGGGAAGACAGATACGCAGTATTTT | CASSSQTGKTDTQYF | NA | TRBD1 | TRBJ2-3 | TRBV7-9 | 15
TGTGCCAGCAGCTCCGGGGGGAGGGGTGAAAAACTGTTTTTT | CASSSGGRGEKLFF | NA | NA | TRBJ1-4 | TRBV7-9 | 14
TGTGCCAGCAGTTCGGGGGGGACCTCCTATAATTCACCCCTCCACTTT | CASSSGGTSYNSPLHF | NA | NA | TRBJ1-6 | TRBV9 | 16
TGTGCCATCAGCGAAGACAGGGTTTCGAACACTGAAGCTTTCTTT | CAISEDRVSNTEAFF | NA | TRBD1 | TRBJ1-1 | TRBV10-3 | 15
TGTGCCAGCCGGGACAGGGGTAGGCAGACCCAGTACTTC | CASRDRGRQTQYF | NA | TRBD1 | TRBJ2-5 | TRBV6-1 | 13
TGTGCCAGCAGTAGACCGGGGTCCCCCCCTGAAAAACTGTTTTTT | CASSRPGSPPEKLFF | NA | NA | TRBJ1-4 | TRBV27 | 15
TGTGCCAGCAGCAATCCGACAGGGTCTAACACTGAAGCTTTCTTT | CASSNPTGSNTEAFF | NA | TRBD1 | TRBJ1-1 | TRBV5-4 | 15
TGCAGCGTTGCTACTAGCGGGGTATACAATGAGCAGTTCTTC | CSVATSGVYNEQFF | NA | TRBD2 | TRBJ2-1 | TRBV29-1 | 14
TGCGCCAGCAGCCAAGATGAGGGGGGGCGGCCGTCTAACTATGGCTACACCTTC | CASSQDEGGRPSNYGYTF | few | NA | TRBJ1-2 | TRBV4-3 | 18
TGTGCCAGCAGGGATACAGGGATAAATCAGCCCCAGCATTTT | CASRDTGINQPQHF | NA | NA | TRBJ1-5 | TRBV6-1 | 14
TGTGCCAGCAGTTTGGGCCTATTATACGAGCAGTACTTC | CASSLGLLYEQYF | NA | NA | TRBJ2-7 | TRBV28 | 13
TGTGCCAGTCTCCGGAACACTGAAGCTTTCTTT | CASLRNTEAFF | few | NA | TRBJ1-1 | TRBV19 | 11
TGTGCCAGCAGCCAATCTGCGGCGGACACTGAAGCTTTCTTT | CASSQSAADTEAFF | NA | NA | TRBJ1-1 | TRBV9 | 14
TGTGCCAGCAGCTTGTTGGACAGGGTATATGGCTACACCTTC | CASSLLDRVYGYTF | many | TRBD1 | TRBJ1-2 | TRBV5-6 | 14
TGTGCCAGCAGCCAGACGGCAGCGGGGAGCACAGATACGCAGTATTTT | CASSQTAAGSTDTQYF | NA | TRBD2 | TRBJ2-3 | TRBV7-2 | 16
TGTGCCAGCAGCTTGGGGGGGACTAGTGTTGATGAGCAGTTCTTC | CASSLGGTSVDEQFF | NA | TRBD2 | TRBJ2-1 | TRBV5-4 | 15
TGTGCCATCAGTTCTAGCGGGGCCTCCTACAATGAGCAGTTCTTC | CAISSSGASYNEQFF | NA | TRBD2 | TRBJ2-1 | TRBV10-3 | 15